These 28 T cell receptor beta chains were all obtained from the same sample, sequenced in a study of OX40 agonist ivuxolimab in advanced cancers. TCRdb's copy holds only in-frame clones and misses some; the assay was immunoSEQ multiplex PCR. This sample has about 56,000 clones, with approximately 80% found just once. This specimen consisted of CD4+ or CD8+ T cells sorted from blood, obtained in a trial of the OX40 agonist ivuxolimab. These receptor sequences come from an adult with an advanced solid tumor such as melanoma, head and neck, liver or kidney cancer.

On this clone itself: Additional DNA sequences in this sample encode the identical CDR3. The rearrangement uses TRBV9 and TRBJ2-2; D possibly matches TRBD1 or TRBD2 (5 bases each). CDR1 and CDR2 from the germline V gene are SGDLS and YYNGEE. CDR3 length equals 15 residues. The V gene lost 0 bases and the J gene lost 2 bases, with 8 bases spanning the gap. The CDR3 nucleotides are TGTGCCAGCAGCGTAGCCGGGACCAACACCGGGGAGCTGTTTTTT. Protein: CASSVAGTNTGELFF.

V usage is TRBV28 and J usage is TRBJ1-1, with a possible D match to TRBD1 (6 bases). CDR3 length equals 15 residues. Per germline, CDR1 MDHEN and CDR2 SYDVKM. V lost 4 bases and J 2 bases, leaving 14 bases between the germline ends. The CDR3 nucleotides are TGTGCCAGCAGTTCCTCGACAGGCCTTAACACTGAAGCTTTCTTT. This encodes CASSSSTGLNTEAFF. Drawing the rest from reference TRBV28 and TRBJ1-1, the complete variable domain is DVKVTQSSRYLVKRTGEKVFLECVQDMDHENMFWYRQDPGLGLRLIYFSYDVKMKEKGDIPEGYSVSREKKERFSLILESASTNQTSMYLCASSSSTGLNTEAFFGQGTRLTVV.

The V gene is TRBV18, the J gene TRBJ1-1; D is possibly TRBD1 (5 bases). The CDR3 has 12 residues. The germline V gene has CDR1 KGHSH and CDR2 LQKENI. V was clipped by 0 bases and J by 7 bases, with 6 bases between them. This CDR3 is CASSPPGVEAFF. CDR3 in DNA: TGTGCCAGCTCACCACCGGGGGTTGAAGCTTTCTTT.

This chain links TRBV6-5 with TRBJ1-3; 12 nucleotides match TRBD1. The CDR3 has 15 amino acids. CDR1 and CDR2 from the germline V gene are MNHEY and SVGAGI. Trimming took 6 bases from V and 7 from J; bases not matched to a gene: 7. CDR3: CASRLSGQGANTIYF. The CDR3 DNA is TGTGCCAGCAGGTTGTCGGGACAGGGGGCGAACACCATATATTTT.

The chain recombines TRBV27 with TRBJ2-1; D possibly corresponds to TRBD1 (6 bases). The V end lost 8 bases, the J end lost 4 bases, and 15 bases lay between the germline ends. The CDR3 loop spans 14 amino acids. CDR1 and CDR2 from the germline V gene are MNHEY and SMNVEV (reference sequence). In DNA, the CDR3 is TGTGCCAGCTTGAGCAACAGGGATTACAATGAGCAGTTCTTC. Its translation is CASLSNRDYNEQFF.

The CDR3 DNA reads TGTGCCAGCAGCCCGGGACAGCGGGAATCCTTGTTATATGGCTACACCTTC. Its protein is CASSPGQRESLLYGYTF. The V gene is TRBV5-4, the J gene TRBJ1-2; TRBD1 matches 7 bases. With V trimmed by 4 bases and J by 5 bases, 17 bases remained unmatched. Germline values: CDR1 SGHNT, CDR2 YYREEE (reference sequence). CDR3 length equals 17 residues.

The chain links TRBV15 to TRBJ2-5, with D perhaps TRBD2 (5 bases). Trimming took off 0 bases at V and 4 bases at J, with 12 bases between the two ends. CDR1 is LNHNV, CDR2 YYDKDF, per germline (reference sequence). The CDR3 is 15 amino acids. The CDR3 sequence is CATSRDRGWGETQYF. The CDR3 DNA reads as TGTGCCACCAGCAGAGATCGAGGGTGGGGAGAGACCCAGTACTTC.

V is TRBV7-9 and J is TRBJ1-4, with D possibly TRBD1 on 6 matching bases. The CDR3 covers 14 residues. Germline CDR1 and CDR2: SEHNR and FQNEAQ (reference sequence). Trimming took 5 bases from V and 11 from J, leaving 18 bases between them. The CDR3 reads CASSERGAGTKLFF. The CDR3 nucleotides read TGTGCCAGCAGCGAGAGGGGGGCTGGCACCAAACTGTTTTTT.

The chain recombines TRBV5-6 with TRBJ1-1; TRBD1 matches 8 bases. CDR3 length: 15 amino acids. Germline V gives CDR1 SGHDT, CDR2 YYEEEE. V dropped 4 bases and J dropped 6; count of bases not matched to a gene: 11. The CDR3 is CASSLPGRGQSEAFF. The DNA for the CDR3 is TGTGCCAGCAGCCTCCCCGGCAGGGGGCAATCTGAAGCTTTCTTT.

J is TRBJ1-2 and V is TRBV7-2; 10 nucleotides line up with TRBD1. The CDR3 runs to 16 residues. The V gene's germline CDR1 is SGHTA and CDR2 FQGNSA. Trimming cost V 5 bases and J 10 bases; bases outside gene matches: 16. The CDR3 region is CASSLVFGTGVFVYTF. CDR3 coding DNA: TGTGCCAGCAGCCTGGTATTCGGGACAGGGGTTTTTGTCTACACCTTC. Based on the CDR3 plus reference TRBV7-2 and TRBJ1-2, the full variable domain is GAGVSQSPSNKVTEKGKDVELRCDPISGHTALYWYRQSLGQGLEFLIYFQGNSAPDKSGLPSDRFSAERTGGSVSTLTIQRTQQEDSAVYLCASSLVFGTGVFVYTFGSGTRLTVV.

V is TRBV29-1 and J is TRBJ1-2; D remains ambiguous. The germline V gene has CDR1 SQVTM and CDR2 ANQGSEA. V was clipped by 0 bases and J by 4 bases, with 15 bases between them. The CDR3 sequence is 15 residues long. CDR3 sequence: CSVEDLLRSGYGYTF. CDR3 DNA sequence: TGCAGCGTTGAAGATCTTCTCCGGAGCGGCTATGGCTACACCTTC. Supplemented by reference TRBV29-1 and TRBJ1-2, the full variable domain reads SAVISQKPSRDICQRGTSLTIQCQVDSQVTMMFWYRQQPGQSLTLIATANQGSEATYESGFVIDKFPISRPNLTFSTLTVSNMSPEDSSIYLCSVEDLLRSGYGYTFGSGTRLTVV.

V gene TRBV7-2 combines with J gene TRBJ2-3, with a weak D call TRBD1 (5 bases). CDR1 and CDR2 from the germline V gene are SGHTA and FQGNSA. V shed 1 base and J shed 2 bases, with 10 bases lying between them. This CDR3 comprises 15 residues. CDR3 amino acids: CASSLGGRTTDTQYF. CDR3 nucleotides: TGTGCCAGCAGCTTAGGGGGCAGAACCACAGATACGCAGTATTTT.

The chain carries TRBV27 and TRBJ1-4, with no clear D. V lost 3 bases and J 0 bases, leaving 2 bases between the germline ends. The CDR3 has 13 residues. Germline V gene lookup returns CDR1 MNHEY and CDR2 SMNVEV (reference sequence). The CDR3 reads CASSFTTNEKLFF. The CDR3 DNA reads as TGTGCCAGCAGTTTTACAACTAATGAAAAACTGTTTTTT.

The genes are TRBV5-1 and TRBJ2-6; D unresolved. This CDR3 spans 15 amino acids. The ends were cut back, 2 bases at V and 2 bases at J, with 8 bases in the middle. From germline, CDR1 is SGHRS and CDR2 YFSETQ. The CDR3 spells CASSLEVPGANVLTF. The CDR3 bases are TGCGCCAGCAGCTTAGAAGTTCCTGGGGCCAACGTCCTGACTTTC.

V usage is TRBV7-8 and J usage is TRBJ2-2; TRBD2 agrees at 7 bases. The ends lost 2 bases at V and 3 bases at J; junction bases unmatched: 6. This CDR3 region has 16 residues. Germline V lookup: CDR1 SGHVS, CDR2 FQNEAQ. In nucleotides, the CDR3 is TGTGCCAGCAGCTTAACGGCGGGACTATACACCGGGGAGCTGTTTTTT. Its translation is CASSLTAGLYTGELFF.

The CDR3 loop is CASSLTQGTGELFF. The DNA for the CDR3 is TGTGCCAGCAGCTTGACTCAGGGAACCGGGGAGCTGTTTTTT. The chain recombines TRBV7-9 with TRBJ2-2, with a tentative D call TRBD1 (5 bases). The germline CDR1 and CDR2 sequences are SEHNR and FQNEAQ (reference sequence). V dropped 3 bases and J dropped 5 bases, with 10 bases sitting between them. CDR3 length equals 14 residues.

In this sample, this clone turned up a few times. J is TRBJ1-1 and V is TRBV19; D might be TRBD1 (6 bases). Trimming cost V 2 bases and J 2 bases, with 15 bases left between them. Looked up from germline, CDR1 is LNHDA and CDR2 is SQIVND (reference sequence). There are 16 residues in the CDR3. CDR3 sequence reads: CASSISRRQANTEAFF. In nucleotides, the CDR3 is TGTGCCAGTAGTATAAGTAGGAGACAGGCTAACACTGAAGCTTTCTTT.

The chain uses TRBV18 and TRBJ2-1; maybe TRBD2 (6 bases). Trimming removed 3 bases from V and 8 bases from J, with 14 bases in between. The V gene's germline CDR1 is KGHSH and CDR2 LQKENI. The CDR3 consists of 14 residues. The CDR3 sequence: CASSPTGRGDEQFF. The CDR3 DNA follows: TGTGCCAGCTCACCGACGGGTCGCGGGGATGAGCAGTTCTTC.

Only one count was recorded for this clone. J is TRBJ2-1 and V is TRBV5-1; D not resolved. V was shortened by 7 bases and J by 3 bases, with 11 bases between the two germline ends. Germline values: CDR1 SGHRS, CDR2 YFSETQ. This CDR3 comprises 13 residues. In nucleotides, the CDR3 is TGCGCCAGCGGCGATTCGGACTACAATGAGCAGTTCTTC. Translating it yields CASGDSDYNEQFF.

J is TRBJ2-7 and V is TRBV6-1; maybe TRBD2 (5 bases). This CDR3 spans 12 amino acids. Germline values: CDR1 MNHNS, CDR2 SASEGT. V lost 4 bases and J lost 5, with 9 bases in between. The CDR3 loop reads CASSVWENEQYF. In DNA form, the CDR3 reads TGTGCCAGCAGTGTATGGGAGAACGAGCAGTACTTC.

The chain employs TRBV7-2 and TRBJ2-7; D is uncertain. Germline V gene lookup returns CDR1 SGHTA and CDR2 FQGNSA. This CDR3 has 13 amino acids. V was shortened by 4 bases and J by 0 bases, with 7 bases between the two germline ends. CDR3 in DNA: TGTGCCAGCAGCTGGTCAGCCTCCTACGAGCAGTACTTC. Translated: CASSWSASYEQYF.

The rearrangement uses TRBV6-6 and TRBJ1-3; D is ambiguous. The V end was cut by 8 bases, the J end by 0 bases, with 5 bases between. The CDR3 extends over 12 amino acids. Germline V gives CDR1 MNHNY, CDR2 SVGAGI (reference sequence). CDR3 in amino acids: CASFGSGNTIYF. CDR3 coding DNA: TGTGCCAGCTTTGGCTCTGGAAACACCATATATTTT.

The chain joins TRBV7-3 to TRBJ2-5, with 14 bases lining up with TRBD2. V lost 5 bases, J lost 1 base, and 6 bases stayed unmatched. The V gene's germline CDR1 is SGHTA and CDR2 FQGTGA. This CDR3 spans 17 amino acids. The chain's CDR3 is CASSRGTSGSSQETQYF. In DNA, the CDR3 is TGTGCCAGCAGCCGAGGGACTAGCGGGAGTTCCCAAGAGACCCAGTACTTC.

The V call is TRBV10-3, the J call TRBJ2-5; TRBD1 agrees at 10 bases. CDR1 is ENHRY, CDR2 SYGVKD, per germline. Trimming removed 5 bases from V and 4 bases from J; junction bases left unmatched: 13. This CDR3 has 17 residues. In DNA, the CDR3 is TGTGCCATCAGTACCACGCAGGGACAGGGGCAGTTAGAGACCCAGTACTTC. It yields the protein CAISTTQGQGQLETQYF.

This clone was found a few times. V gene TRBV10-2 combines with J gene TRBJ2-3; a weak D match, TRBD2 (6 bases). The CDR3 covers 15 residues. CDR1 is WSHSY, CDR2 SAAADI, per germline. The germline V and J ends were trimmed by 4 bases and 0 bases, with 11 bases remaining between them. In DNA form, the CDR3 reads TGCGCCAGCAGTGTGGACTACCTTAGCACAGATACGCAGTATTTT. Protein product: CASSVDYLSTDTQYF.

The genes are TRBV5-6 and TRBJ2-3; TRBD1 agrees at 12 bases. From germline, CDR1 is SGHDT and CDR2 YYEEEE. V dropped 1 base and J dropped 9; count of bases not matched to a gene: 9. The length of the CDR3 is 16 residues. This CDR3 is CASSLPRGQGAETQYF. CDR3 coding DNA: TGTGCCAGCAGCTTGCCAAGGGGACAGGGGGCCGAAACGCAGTATTTT. Full variable domain (remainder filled in from reference TRBV5-6 and TRBJ2-3): DAGVTQSPTHLIKTRGQQVTLRCSPKSGHDTVSWYQQALGQGPQFIFQYYEEEERQRGNFPDRFSGHQFPNYSSELNVNALLLGDSALYLCASSLPRGQGAETQYFGPGTRLTVL.

The chain carries TRBV11-2 and TRBJ2-3; 8 bases align to TRBD2. The length of the CDR3 is 15 residues. From germline, CDR1 is SGHAT and CDR2 FQNNGV. V was clipped by 4 bases and J by 3 bases; unmatched bases: 6. The CDR3 DNA sequence: TGTGCCAGCAGCTCTGCGGGGGGCCCTACAGATACGCAGTATTTT. It encodes CASSSAGGPTDTQYF.

This sequence joins TRBV6-6 and TRBJ1-1, with D possibly being TRBD1 (5 bases). CDR3 length equals 11 residues. CDR1 and CDR2 from the germline V gene are MNHNY and SVGAGI (reference sequence). Trimming took 5 bases from V and 5 from J, leaving 6 bases between them. In nucleotides, the CDR3 is TGTGCCAGCAGTCAGGGAACTGAAGCTTTCTTT. It yields the protein CASSQGTEAFF.